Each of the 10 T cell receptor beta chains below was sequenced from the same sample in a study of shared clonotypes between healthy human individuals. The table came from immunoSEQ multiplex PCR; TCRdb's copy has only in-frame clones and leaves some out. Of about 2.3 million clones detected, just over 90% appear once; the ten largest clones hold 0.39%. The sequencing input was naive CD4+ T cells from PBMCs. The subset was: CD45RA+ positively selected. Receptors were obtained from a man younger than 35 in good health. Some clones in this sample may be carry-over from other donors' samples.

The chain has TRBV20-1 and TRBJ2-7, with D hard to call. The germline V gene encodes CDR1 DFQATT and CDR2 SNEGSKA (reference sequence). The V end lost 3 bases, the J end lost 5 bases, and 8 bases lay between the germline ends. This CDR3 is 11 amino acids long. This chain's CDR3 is CSARIVDEQYF. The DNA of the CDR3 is TGCAGTGCTAGGATAGTGGACGAGCAGTACTTC.

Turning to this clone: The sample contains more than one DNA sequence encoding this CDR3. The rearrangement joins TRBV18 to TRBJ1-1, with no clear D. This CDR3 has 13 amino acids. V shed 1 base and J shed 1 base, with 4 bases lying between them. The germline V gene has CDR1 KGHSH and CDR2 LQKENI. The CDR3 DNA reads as TGTGCCAGCTCACCACGGTCGAACACTGAAGCTTTCTTT. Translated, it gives CASSPRSNTEAFF.

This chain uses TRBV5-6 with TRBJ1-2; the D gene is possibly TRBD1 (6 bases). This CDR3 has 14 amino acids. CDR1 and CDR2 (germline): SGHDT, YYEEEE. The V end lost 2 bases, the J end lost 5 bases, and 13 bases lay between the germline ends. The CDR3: CASSFLDRLYGYTF. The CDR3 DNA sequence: TGTGCCAGCAGCTTCCTCGACAGGCTTTATGGCTACACCTTC.

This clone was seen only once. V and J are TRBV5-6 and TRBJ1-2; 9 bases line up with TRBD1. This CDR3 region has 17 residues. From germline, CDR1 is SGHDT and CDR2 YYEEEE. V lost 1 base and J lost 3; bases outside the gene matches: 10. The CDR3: CASSLTGTGIQDYGYTF. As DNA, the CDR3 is TGTGCCAGCAGCTTGACCGGGACAGGGATTCAGGACTATGGCTACACCTTC.

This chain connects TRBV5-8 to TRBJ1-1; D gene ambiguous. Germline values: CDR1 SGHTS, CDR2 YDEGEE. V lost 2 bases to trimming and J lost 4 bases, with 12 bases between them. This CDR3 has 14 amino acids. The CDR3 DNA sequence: TGTGCCAGCAGCTTCCTGCGGACCGGCACTGAAGCTTTCTTT. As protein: CASSFLRTGTEAFF.

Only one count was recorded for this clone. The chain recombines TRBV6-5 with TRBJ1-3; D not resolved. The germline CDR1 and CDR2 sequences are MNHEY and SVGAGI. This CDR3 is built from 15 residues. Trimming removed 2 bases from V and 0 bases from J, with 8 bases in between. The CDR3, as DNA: TGTGCCAGCAGTTACAGTTTTACCTCTGGAAACACCATATATTTT. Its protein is CASSYSFTSGNTIYF.

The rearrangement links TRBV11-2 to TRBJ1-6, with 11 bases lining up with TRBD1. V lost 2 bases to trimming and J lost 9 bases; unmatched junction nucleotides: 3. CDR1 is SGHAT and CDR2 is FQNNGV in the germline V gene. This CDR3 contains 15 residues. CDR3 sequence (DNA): TGTGCCAGCAGCTTATACGGACAGGGGGCTTCACCCCTCCACTTT. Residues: CASSLYGQGASPLHF.

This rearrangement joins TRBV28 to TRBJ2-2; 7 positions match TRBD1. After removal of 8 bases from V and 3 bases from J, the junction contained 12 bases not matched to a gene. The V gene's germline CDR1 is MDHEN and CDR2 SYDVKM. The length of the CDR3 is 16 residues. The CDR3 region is CASGLTGQGDTGELFF. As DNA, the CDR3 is TGTGCCAGCGGATTAACGGGGCAGGGGGACACCGGGGAGCTGTTTTTT.

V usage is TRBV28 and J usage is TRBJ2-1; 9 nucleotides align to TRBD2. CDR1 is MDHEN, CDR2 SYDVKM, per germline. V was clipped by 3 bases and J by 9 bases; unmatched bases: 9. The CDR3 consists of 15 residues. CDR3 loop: CASSFPGLAASEQFF. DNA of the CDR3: TGTGCCAGCAGTTTTCCGGGACTAGCCGCAAGTGAGCAGTTCTTC.

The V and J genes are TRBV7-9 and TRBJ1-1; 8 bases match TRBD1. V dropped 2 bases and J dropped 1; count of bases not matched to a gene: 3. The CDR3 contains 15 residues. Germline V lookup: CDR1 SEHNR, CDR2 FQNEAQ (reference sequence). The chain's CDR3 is CASSLQGARNTEAFF. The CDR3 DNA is TGTGCCAGCAGCTTACAGGGGGCTAGGAACACTGAAGCTTTCTTT.